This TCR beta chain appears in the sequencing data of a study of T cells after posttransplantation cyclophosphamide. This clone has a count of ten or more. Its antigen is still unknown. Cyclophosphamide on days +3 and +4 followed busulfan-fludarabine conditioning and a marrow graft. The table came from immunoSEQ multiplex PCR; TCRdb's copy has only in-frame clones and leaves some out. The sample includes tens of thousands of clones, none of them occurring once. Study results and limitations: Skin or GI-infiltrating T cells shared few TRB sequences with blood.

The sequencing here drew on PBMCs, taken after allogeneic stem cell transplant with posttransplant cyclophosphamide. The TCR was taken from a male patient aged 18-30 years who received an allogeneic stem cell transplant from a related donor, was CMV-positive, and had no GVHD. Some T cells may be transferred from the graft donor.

The CDR3 loop reads CASSLTSGAETQYF. CDR3 sequence (DNA): TGTGCCAGCAGCTTGACTAGCGGGGCGGAGACCCAGTACTTC. The chain couples TRBV7-9 to TRBJ2-5; 11 nucleotides match TRBD2. CDR1 and CDR2 from the germline V gene are SEHNR and FQNEAQ (reference sequence). Germline trimming cut 3 bases from V and 5 bases from J; bases unmatched to any gene: 2. The CDR3 runs to 14 residues.